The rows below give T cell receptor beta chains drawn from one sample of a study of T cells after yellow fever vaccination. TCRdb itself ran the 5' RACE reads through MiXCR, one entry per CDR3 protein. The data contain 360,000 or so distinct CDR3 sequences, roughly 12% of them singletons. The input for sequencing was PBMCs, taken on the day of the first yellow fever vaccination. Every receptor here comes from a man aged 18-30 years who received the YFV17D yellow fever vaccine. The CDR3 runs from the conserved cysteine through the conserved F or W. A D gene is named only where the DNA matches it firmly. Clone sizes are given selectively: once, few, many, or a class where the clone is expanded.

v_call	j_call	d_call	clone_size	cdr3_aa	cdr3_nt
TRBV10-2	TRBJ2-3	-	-	CASSPAGYTQYF	TGCGCCAGCAGTCCCGCGGGGTATACGCAGTATTTT
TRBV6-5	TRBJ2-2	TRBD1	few	CASSYLPGQGNTGELFF	TGTGCCAGCAGTTACTTACCGGGACAGGGGAACACCGGGGAGCTGTTTTTT
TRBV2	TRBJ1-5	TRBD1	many	CASRRDSNQPQHF	TGTGCCAGCAGGCGGGACAGTAATCAGCCCCAGCATTTT
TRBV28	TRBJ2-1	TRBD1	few	CASSPLDRAANEQFF	TGTGCCAGCAGTCCGCTCGACAGGGCGGCCAATGAGCAGTTCTTC
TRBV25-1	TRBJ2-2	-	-	CASRPRGTGELFF	TGTGCCAGCCGACCCAGGGGCACCGGGGAGCTGTTTTTT
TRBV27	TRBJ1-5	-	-	CASSTVTGRNQPQHF	TGTGCCAGCAGTACCGTGACAGGCCGCAATCAGCCCCAGCATTTT
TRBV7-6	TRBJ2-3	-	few	CASSDPPPPDTQYF	TGTGCCAGCAGCGACCCGCCGCCTCCAGATACGCAGTATTTT
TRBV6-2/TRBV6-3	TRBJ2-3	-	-	CASSWRGPDTQYF	TGTGCCAGCAGTTGGCGGGGGCCAGATACGCAGTATTTT
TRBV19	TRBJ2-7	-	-	CASSINPGAYEQYF	TGTGCCAGTAGTATTAACCCGGGGGCCTACGAGCAGTACTTC
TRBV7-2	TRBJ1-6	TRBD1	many	CASSLVGTGTINSPLHF	TGTGCCAGCAGCTTAGTGGGGACAGGGACCATTAATTCACCCCTCCACTTT
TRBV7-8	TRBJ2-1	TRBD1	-	CASTGGGQGAYEQFF	TGTGCCAGCACCGGAGGGGGACAGGGGGCATATGAGCAGTTCTTC
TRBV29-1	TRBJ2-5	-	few	CSVASRGLETQYF	TGCAGCGTTGCCTCCCGGGGGCTGGAGACCCAGTACTTC
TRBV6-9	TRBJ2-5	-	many	CASTRSGSCGGRTQYF	TGTGCCAGCACCAGGTCGGGGTCTTGTGGCGGGCGGACCCAGTACTTC
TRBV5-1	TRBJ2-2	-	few	CASSLEVAENTGELFF	TGCGCCAGCAGCTTGGAGGTAGCGGAGAACACCGGGGAGCTGTTTTTT
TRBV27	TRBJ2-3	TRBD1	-	CASSLRTGIGGTQYF	TGTGCCAGCAGTTTGCGGACAGGGATAGGTGGTACGCAGTATTTT
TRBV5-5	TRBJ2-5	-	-	CASSLIGGPETQYF	TGTGCCAGCAGCTTGATTGGGGGGCCCGAGACCCAGTACTTC
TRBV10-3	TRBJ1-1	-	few	CAIISDSHTEAFF	TGTGCCATCATTTCTGACAGTCACACTGAAGCTTTCTTT
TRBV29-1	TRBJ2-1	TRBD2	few	CSVGGTSVNEQFF	TGCAGCGTTGGAGGGACTAGCGTCAATGAGCAGTTCTTC
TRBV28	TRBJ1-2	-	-	CASSRGGSYGYTF	TGTGCCAGCAGCCGGGGGGGGTCCTATGGCTACACCTTC
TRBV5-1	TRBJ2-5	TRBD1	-	CASSLGNRGTETQYF	TGCGCCAGCAGCTTGGGCAACAGGGGGACAGAGACCCAGTACTTC
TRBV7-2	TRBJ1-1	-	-	CASSPMTANTEAFF	TGTGCCAGCAGCCCAATGACAGCTAACACTGAAGCTTTCTTT
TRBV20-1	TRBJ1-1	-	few	CSARDHRGATEAFF	TGCAGTGCTAGAGATCATCGGGGGGCCACTGAAGCTTTCTTT
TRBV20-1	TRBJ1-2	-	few	CSATPRENYGYTF	TGCAGTGCTACCCCGCGGGAGAACTATGGCTACACCTTC
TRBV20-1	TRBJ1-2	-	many	CSARSHLGGRDGYTF	TGCAGTGCTAGATCCCACCTCGGGGGGAGGGATGGCTACACCTTC
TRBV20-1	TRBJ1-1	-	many	CSASRNTEAFF	TGCAGTGCTAGCAGGAACACTGAAGCTTTCTTT
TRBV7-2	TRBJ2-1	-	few	CASSPLWNEQFF	TGTGCCAGCAGCCCCCTTTGGAATGAGCAGTTCTTC
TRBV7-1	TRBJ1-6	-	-	CASSTLGRPRRTRVYYNSPLHF	TGTGCCAGCAGCACATTAGGGCGACCCAGGAGGACTAGAGTCTACTATAATTCACCCCTCCACTTT
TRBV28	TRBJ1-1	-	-	CASSIVWGGGFTEAFF	TGTGCCAGCAGTATCGTGTGGGGAGGGGGATTCACTGAAGCTTTCTTT
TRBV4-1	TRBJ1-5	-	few	CASSPDRLSNQPQHF	TGCGCCAGCAGCCCCGACAGATTAAGCAATCAGCCCCAGCATTTT
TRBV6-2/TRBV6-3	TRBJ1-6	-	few	CASSYSIGQTSSYNSPLHF	TGTGCCAGCAGTTACTCGATCGGGCAGACGAGCTCCTATAATTCACCCCTCCACTTT
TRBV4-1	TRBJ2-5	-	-	CASSQEPADQETQYF	TGCGCCAGCAGCCAAGAACCTGCGGACCAAGAGACCCAGTACTTC
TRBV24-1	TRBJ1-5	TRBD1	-	CATSDWTGGRNQPQHF	TGTGCCACCAGTGACTGGACAGGGGGCAGGAATCAGCCCCAGCATTTT
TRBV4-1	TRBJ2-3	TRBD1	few	CASSRAGQGSADTQYF	TGCGCCAGCAGCCGCGCTGGACAGGGCAGCGCAGATACGCAGTATTTT
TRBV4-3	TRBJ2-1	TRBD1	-	CASSHRQGGGNEQFF	TGCGCCAGCAGCCATAGACAGGGCGGAGGCAATGAGCAGTTCTTC
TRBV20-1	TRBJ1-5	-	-	CSAPQQGNQPQHF	TGCAGTGCTCCCCAACAGGGTAATCAGCCCCAGCATTTT
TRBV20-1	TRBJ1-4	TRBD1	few	CSAERTGVGEKLFF	TGCAGTGCAGAGAGGACAGGGGTGGGTGAAAAACTGTTTTTT
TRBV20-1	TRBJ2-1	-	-	CSAREARSKQFF	TGCAGTGCTAGAGAAGCCAGATCGAAGCAGTTCTTC
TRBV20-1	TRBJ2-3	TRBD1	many	CSVRRGGRGTDTQYF	TGCAGTGTCCGACGAGGGGGCCGGGGCACAGATACGCAGTATTTT
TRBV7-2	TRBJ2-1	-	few	CASLQVGSYNEQFF	TGTGCCAGCCTACAGGTCGGCTCCTACAATGAGCAGTTCTTC
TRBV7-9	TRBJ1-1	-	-	CASSLEVVTPLRW	TGTGCCAGCAGCTTAGAAGTAGTGACCCCCCTGCGTTGG
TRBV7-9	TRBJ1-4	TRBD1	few	CASSPTGLGEKLFF	TGTGCCAGCAGCCCGACAGGGCTAGGGGAAAAACTGTTTTTT
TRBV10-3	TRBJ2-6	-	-	CAIKTTPESGANVLTF	TGTGCCATCAAAACAACGCCAGAGTCTGGGGCCAACGTCCTGACTTTC
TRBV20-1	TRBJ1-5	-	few	CSARISDNQPQHF	TGCAGTGCTAGAATTAGTGACAATCAGCCCCAGCATTTT
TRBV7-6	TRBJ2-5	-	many	CASSLTGKETQYF	TGTGCCAGCAGCTTAACAGGGAAAGAGACCCAGTACTTC
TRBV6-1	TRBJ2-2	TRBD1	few	CASSEIPSRGPGELFF	TGTGCCAGCAGTGAAATCCCTTCCAGGGGGCCCGGGGAGCTGTTTTTT
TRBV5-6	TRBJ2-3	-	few	CASSLDYSSTDTQYF	TGTGCCAGCAGCTTAGACTATTCTAGCACAGATACGCAGTATTTT
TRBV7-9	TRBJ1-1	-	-	CASSPVGPNTEAFF	TGTGCCAGCAGCCCCGTAGGGCCGAACACTGAAGCTTTCTTT
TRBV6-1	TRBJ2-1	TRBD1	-	CASGGQGLNEQFF	TGTGCCAGCGGGGGACAGGGGTTGAATGAGCAGTTCTTC
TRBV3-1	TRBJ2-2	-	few	CASCLEGGTGELFF	TGTGCCAGCTGCCTAGAGGGGGGAACCGGGGAGCTGTTTTTT
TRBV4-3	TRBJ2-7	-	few	CASSQEAFIYEQYF	TGCGCCAGCAGCCAAGAGGCATTTATCTACGAGCAGTACTTC
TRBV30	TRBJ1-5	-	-	CAWSPGQSNQPQHF	TGTGCCTGGAGTCCCGGACAGTCTAATCAGCCCCAGCATTTT
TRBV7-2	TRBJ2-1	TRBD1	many	CASSDLGTGYYNEQFF	TGTGCCAGCAGCGACCTAGGGACAGGGTACTACAATGAGCAGTTCTTC
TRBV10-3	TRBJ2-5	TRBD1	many	CAISESGQGTLETQYF	TGTGCCATCAGTGAGTCGGGACAGGGAACTCTCGAGACCCAGTACTTC